The present T cell receptor (beta chain) was sequenced within a study of OX40 agonist ivuxolimab in advanced cancers. Study overall: The study gave patients intravenous ivuxolimab at 0.01 to 10 mg/kg every 2 weeks.

Patients were ineligible given autoimmune disease history or systemic immunosuppression. Profiled with immunoSEQ multiplex PCR; TCRdb holds only in-frame clones, not every one. Of approximately 10,000 clones listed, 80% to 85% were seen once; the top ten hold about 8.3%. Points on this clone: Its antigen is unknown.

Study-wide results and caveats: Compared with CD4+, CD8+ T cells on average had more expanded clones. It was also the case that some nonresponders had low normalized T-cell clonal expansion.

The CDR3 contains 15 residues. The J segment lost 3 bases and the V segment lost 3 bases, leaving 7 bases of the junction unmatched. CDR1 MGHRA and CDR2 YSYEKL come from the germline V gene. This receptor was identified in an adult with an advanced solid tumor such as melanoma, head and neck, liver or kidney cancer. This sequence joins TRBV4-1 and TRBJ2-7, with 8 nucleotides matching TRBD1. Material: CD4+ or CD8+ T cells sorted from blood, obtained in a trial of the OX40 agonist ivuxolimab. In DNA form, the CDR3 reads TGCGCCAGCAGCCACCGAGGGACAGGAGGCTACGAGCAGTACTTC. It codes for CASSHRGTGGYEQYF.